These T cell receptor beta chains were read from a single sample in a study of T cell responses to AZD1222 COVID-19 vaccine. Method: immunoSEQ multiplex PCR; TCRdb's copy keeps in-frame clones and lacks some. The table includes 140,000 to 150,000 clones, about 93% detected once. Sequencing was performed on peripheral blood, taken on day 0 of AZD1222 vaccination. The receptors here all came from an adult in good health. CDR3s include the opening cysteine and the closing phenylalanine or tryptophan. The D gene is left open where the match is weak. Clone size is stated in some rows and not others, as once, few, many or a class when expanded.

size: -
V: TRBV27
D: -
J: TRBJ2-7
DNA: TGTGCCAGCAGTTTATCGTGGGGAGGGACAGTCTCCTACGAGCAGTACTTC
CDR3: CASSLSWGGTVSYEQYF

size: once
V: TRBV3-1/TRBV3-2
D: -
J: TRBJ1-2
DNA: TGTGCCAGCAGCCTGGGGGACGGTCGATCTAACTATGGCTACACCTTC
CDR3: CASSLGDGRSNYGYTF

size: -
V: TRBV13
D: -
J: TRBJ2-1
DNA: TGTGCCAGCAGCGAGTTGGGGTATGAGCAGTTCTTC
CDR3: CASSELGYEQFF

size: -
V: TRBV4-3
D: -
J: TRBJ1-4
DNA: TGCGCCAGCAGCCAAGGGAAGGCAACTAATGAAAAACTGTTTTTT
CDR3: CASSQGKATNEKLFF

size: -
V: TRBV3-1/TRBV3-2
D: -
J: TRBJ1-2
DNA: TGTGCCAGCAGCTCGATCCGGACGGCTTATGGCTACACCTTC
CDR3: CASSSIRTAYGYTF

size: -
V: TRBV5-4
D: TRBD1
J: TRBJ1-4
DNA: TGTGCCAGCAGCTTGGGCGGACAGGGGAATGAAAAACTGTTTTTT
CDR3: CASSLGGQGNEKLFF

size: -
V: TRBV12-5
D: -
J: TRBJ1-2
DNA: TGTGCTAGTGGCCGGGAGGTAGGCAGCGGCTATGGCTACACCTTC
CDR3: CASGREVGSGYGYTF

size: -
V: TRBV7-9
D: TRBD1
J: TRBJ1-1
DNA: TGTGCCAGCGTGGACAGGGGAACTGAAGCTTTCTTT
CDR3: CASVDRGTEAFF

size: -
V: TRBV7-2
D: TRBD1
J: TRBJ2-5
DNA: TGTGCCAGCAGCTTAGCGGACAGGGTACAAGAGACCCAGTACTTC
CDR3: CASSLADRVQETQYF

size: -
V: TRBV2
D: TRBD2
J: TRBJ2-5
DNA: TGTGCCAGCAGTCGGGAGGGACCTAGCGGGCAAGAGACCCAGTACTTC
CDR3: CASSREGPSGQETQYF